A single sample gave rise to the 18 T cell receptor beta chains below, sequenced in a study of T-cell reconstitution after alpha-beta-depleted transplantation in children. This sample's TCRbeta library carried unique molecular identifier barcodes. From the PCR reads, TCRdb called clonotypes with MiXCR, one entry per CDR3 protein. The sample consists of 600,000 to 700,000 distinct CDR3 sequences, about an eighth of them appearing once. The sequencing here drew on PBMCs, taken before TCRalphabeta/CD19-depleted stem cell transplant. The receptors here all came from a girl between 2 and 10 years old with congenital amegakaryocytic thrombocytopenia, due to receive a stem cell transplant.

This sequence joins TRBV3-1 and TRBJ2-2, with no clear D. Deletions cut 2 bases from V and 8 bases from J, with 9 bases between. Germline loops: CDR1 LGHDT, CDR2 YNNKEL (reference sequence). The CDR3 has 13 amino acids. CDR3 region: CASSQSPQGELFF. DNA for the CDR3: TGTGCCAGCAGCCAATCGCCGCAGGGGGAGCTGTTTTTT.

This clonotype occurred a few times. The rearrangement uses TRBV6-5 and TRBJ2-1; D gene uncertain. The germline V and J ends were trimmed by 4 bases and 6 bases, with 7 bases remaining between them. This CDR3 is 12 amino acids long. CDR1 is MNHEY and CDR2 is SVGAGI in the germline V gene. CDR3 DNA sequence: TGTGCCAGCAGTTCTCTGTTCAATGAGCAGTTCTTC. It translates to CASSSLFNEQFF.

As concerns this clonotype: This may be a read error: a much more frequent sequence differs by one nucleotide. The chain links TRBV5-4 to TRBJ2-5; D is unclear. The CDR3 loop spans 14 amino acids. The V gene's germline CDR1 is SGHNT and CDR2 YYREEE (reference sequence). The CDR3 loop reads CASSLEGSGETQSF. The CDR3, as DNA: TGTGCCAGCAGCTTGGAAGGGTCGGGTGAGACCCAGTCCTTC.

The table lists this clonotype with a few counts. V usage is TRBV7-9 and J usage is TRBJ2-7; D uncertain. Trimming shortened V by 1 base and J by 6 bases, and 7 bases separated the two germline ends. The CDR3 consists of 12 residues. In germline, CDR1 is SEHNR, CDR2 FQNEAQ (reference sequence). CDR3 sequence (DNA): TGTGCCAGCAGCTTAGGAGGTCGCGAGCAGTACTTC. Translating gives CASSLGGREQYF.

The rearrangement links TRBV29-1 to TRBJ2-7; D is uncertain. Germline V CDR1 and CDR2: SQVTM, ANQGSEA. V gave up 6 bases and J gave up 1 base, with 10 bases separating them. CDR3 length equals 12 residues. The CDR3 protein is CSVCVRSYEQYF. DNA for the CDR3: TGCAGCGTCTGCGTCCGGTCCTACGAGCAGTACTTC.

This clonotype was observed a few times. The chain employs TRBV20-1 and TRBJ2-5; TRBD2 agrees at 14 bases. The V and J ends lost 6 bases and 5 bases, in that order; junction bases with no gene match: 8. Germline V lookup: CDR1 DFQATT, CDR2 SNEGSKA (reference sequence). The CDR3 loop spans 15 amino acids. The CDR3, as DNA: TGCAGTGCCGAGGGACTAGCGGGAGTAGGGGAGACCCAGTACTTC. Its translation: CSAEGLAGVGETQYF.

This clonotype was picked up a small number of times. CDR3 protein: CASSDPGLAGDEQYF. In DNA form, the CDR3 reads TGCGCCAGCAGCGACCCAGGACTAGCGGGAGACGAGCAGTACTTC. The rearrangement links TRBV4-1 to TRBJ2-7, with 13 positions matching TRBD2. Losses at the gene ends were 5 bases for V and 5 bases for J; bases not matched to a gene: 6. The CDR3 length is 15 residues. Germline V CDR1 and CDR2: MGHRA, YSYEKL.

The gene calls are TRBV7-2 and TRBJ2-1, with 8 bases lining up with TRBD1. The V and J ends lost 6 bases and 8 bases, in that order; junction bases with no gene match: 6. Germline V gives CDR1 SGHTA, CDR2 FQGNSA. The CDR3 is 13 residues long. In DNA, the CDR3 is TGTGCCAGCAGGGACAGGGAGCTCGATGAGCAGTTCTTC. Amino acid sequence: CASRDRELDEQFF.

This clonotype was recorded at least ten times. This chain links TRBV20-1 with TRBJ1-1, with a weak D call TRBD1 (5 bases). Trimming removed 3 bases from V and 1 base from J, with 15 bases in between. This CDR3 contains 15 residues. The germline V gene has CDR1 DFQATT and CDR2 SNEGSKA (reference sequence). As DNA, the CDR3 is TGCAGTGCTAGTGGGGGTATGGTCCAGAACACTGAAGCTTTCTTT. Protein product: CSASGGMVQNTEAFF.

This clonotype was recorded many times. For the CDR3, the DNA is TGTGCCAGCAGTTACGCGGGTAAAACAGATACGCAGTATTTT. It yields the protein CASSYAGKTDTQYF. The chain links TRBV6-5 to TRBJ2-3, with TRBD2 as a possible D gene (5 bases). V lost 2 bases, J lost 3 bases, and 9 bases lay in between. This CDR3 spans 14 amino acids. Germline V lookup: CDR1 MNHEY, CDR2 SVGAGI.

This clonotype was seen repeatedly, ten times or more. The chain has TRBV5-1 and TRBJ2-7; weak D call: TRBD1 (6 bases). V lost 3 bases and J lost 3, with 19 bases in between. There are 16 residues in the CDR3. CDR1 is SGHRS and CDR2 is YFSETQ in the germline V gene. The CDR3 DNA sequence: TGCGCCAGCAGCTCAGTTTACAGGGCGCTCAACTACGAGCAGTACTTC. It translates to CASSSVYRALNYEQYF.

This clonotype has only a few counts. J is TRBJ2-3 and V is TRBV28; 12 nucleotides align to TRBD2. CDR3 length: 15 amino acids. Germline assignment: CDR1 MDHEN and CDR2 SYDVKM. Unmatched junction bases numbered 8, after V lost 6 bases and J lost 7 bases. The CDR3 reads CASRGLAGLDHTQYF. The CDR3 DNA follows: TGTGCCAGCAGGGGACTAGCGGGCCTCGATCATACGCAGTATTTT.

This clonotype occurred a few times. The chain employs TRBV5-5 and TRBJ1-5; 9 nucleotides match TRBD1. Germline lookup yields CDR1 SGHKS and CDR2 YYEKEE (reference sequence). The V segment lost 4 bases and the J segment 5 bases; nucleotides outside the gene matches: 7. The length of the CDR3 is 15 residues. CDR3 region: CASSTRTGVDQPQHF. CDR3 DNA sequence: TGTGCCAGCAGCACCCGGACAGGGGTTGATCAGCCCCAGCATTTT.

This chain connects TRBV20-1 to TRBJ2-7; D possibly corresponds to TRBD2 (5 bases). Germline CDR1 DFQATT, CDR2 SNEGSKA (reference sequence). The CDR3 is 13 amino acids. Trimming cost V 6 bases and J 4 bases, with 16 bases left between them. The CDR3 region has the DNA TGCAGTGCCGCCCTCCGGGAAGCGTACGAGCAGTACTTC. This encodes CSAALREAYEQYF.

The chain has TRBV15 and TRBJ2-5; possibly TRBD2 for D (6 bases). Trimming took off 0 bases at V and 2 bases at J, with 7 bases between the two ends. Germline CDR1 is LNHNV and CDR2 is YYDKDF (reference sequence). This CDR3 is 14 amino acids long. The CDR3 loop is CATSREGLQETQYF. In nucleotides, the CDR3 is TGTGCCACCAGCAGAGAGGGACTGCAAGAGACCCAGTACTTC.

This clonotype was counted a few times. The J gene is TRBJ2-1, the V gene TRBV28; D unclear. The CDR3 runs 18 residues. Germline assignment: CDR1 MDHEN and CDR2 SYDVKM. Trimming took off 2 bases at V and 4 bases at J, with 21 bases between the two ends. The chain's CDR3 is CASSLPRVPAYTYNEQFF. As DNA, the CDR3 is TGTGCCAGCAGTTTACCCCGTGTACCGGCATACACATACAATGAGCAGTTCTTC.

This clonotype was counted many times. This rearrangement joins TRBV28 to TRBJ2-7; D unclear. CDR3 length equals 14 residues. V was cut by 4 bases and J by 1 base, with 11 bases left in between. Germline CDR1 MDHEN, CDR2 SYDVKM. CDR3 amino acids: CASSSHRLSYEQYF. As DNA, the CDR3 is TGTGCCAGCAGTTCCCATCGGTTGTCCTACGAGCAGTACTTC.

This clonotype was detected a few times. V is TRBV29-1 and J is TRBJ2-4; unclear D gene. The germline V gene has CDR1 SQVTM and CDR2 ANQGSEA. The CDR3 is 13 residues long. V lost 5 bases, J lost 7 bases, and 15 bases lay in between. The CDR3 region has the DNA TGCAGCGTTATCCAGATTACAAAGAACATTCAGTACTTC. Protein: CSVIQITKNIQYF. The full variable domain, completed using reference TRBV29-1 and TRBJ2-4, is SAVISQKPSRDICQRGTSLTIQCQVDSQVTMMFWYRQQPGQSLTLIATANQGSEATYESGFVIDKFPISRPNLTFSTLTVSNMSPEDSSIYLCSVIQITKNIQYFGAGTRLSVL.